This is a list of T cell receptor beta chains from one sample in a study of cytotoxic CD8 clonotypes in ibrutinib-treated CLL. Some clones are missing from TCRdb's copy, which holds only in-frame ones; the method was immunoSEQ multiplex PCR. Among 160,000 or so clones, roughly 80% were seen once, and the ten largest hold roughly 4.5%. The sample in question was PBMCs, obtained after 24 months of ibrutinib treatment. The receptors here all came from a human donor with chronic lymphocytic leukemia. The CDR3 runs from the conserved cysteine through the conserved F or W. Fields, in order: J gene, CDR3 length, D gene, V gene, CDR3 protein. A D gene is named only where the DNA matches it firmly.

>TRBJ2-5|12|.|TRBV6-6
CASSYILETQYF
>TRBJ1-1|15|.|TRBV5-1
CASSSIRGANTEAFF
>TRBJ2-7|14|.|TRBV27
CASSLGRGPYEQYF
>TRBJ1-5|13|.|TRBV9
CASSVASNQPQHF
>TRBJ1-5|13|.|TRBV6-5
CASRTQGTQPQHF
>TRBJ1-1|14|TRBD1|TRBV2
CASSGQGLNTEAFF
>TRBJ1-6|18|TRBD1|TRBV5-1
CASSLEVGTGGRYSPLHF
>TRBJ1-2|14|.|TRBV5-4
CASSLALSGYGYTF
>TRBJ2-1|14|.|TRBV5-4
CASSSGSSYNEQFF
>TRBJ2-3|16|TRBD1|TRBV6-6
CASSIDRGDGTDTQYF
>TRBJ2-5|14|.|TRBV18
CASSPALGEETQYF
>TRBJ2-7|15|.|TRBV18
CASSGSEGTAYEQYF
>TRBJ2-4|17|TRBD2|TRBV4-2
CASSPGLAVGAKNIQYF
>TRBJ2-7|16|TRBD2|TRBV14
CASSRLAAGSSYEQYF
>TRBJ1-1|14|.|TRBV7-2
CASSMDHRGTEAFF
>TRBJ2-7|14|.|TRBV12-5
CASGSGAGLYEQYF
>TRBJ2-1|13|.|TRBV7-8
CASSRGSYNEQFF
>TRBJ1-5|13|.|TRBV10-2
CASSAGVNQPQHF